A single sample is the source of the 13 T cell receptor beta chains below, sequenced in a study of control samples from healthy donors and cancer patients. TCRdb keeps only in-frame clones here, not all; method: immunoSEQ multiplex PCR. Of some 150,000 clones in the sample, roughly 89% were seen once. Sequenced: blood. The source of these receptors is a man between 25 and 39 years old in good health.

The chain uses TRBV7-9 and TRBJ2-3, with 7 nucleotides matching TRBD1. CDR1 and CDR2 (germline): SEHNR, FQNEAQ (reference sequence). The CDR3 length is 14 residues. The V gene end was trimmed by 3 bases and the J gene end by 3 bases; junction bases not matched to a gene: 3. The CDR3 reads CASSFRQGTDTQYF. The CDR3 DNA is TGTGCCAGCAGCTTTAGACAGGGAACAGATACGCAGTATTTT.

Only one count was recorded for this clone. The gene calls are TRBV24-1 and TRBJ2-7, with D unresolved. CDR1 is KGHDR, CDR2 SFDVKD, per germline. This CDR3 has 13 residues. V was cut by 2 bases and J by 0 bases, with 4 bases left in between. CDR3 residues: CATSDSTSYEQYF. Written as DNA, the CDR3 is TGTGCCACCAGTGATTCTACCTCCTACGAGCAGTACTTC.

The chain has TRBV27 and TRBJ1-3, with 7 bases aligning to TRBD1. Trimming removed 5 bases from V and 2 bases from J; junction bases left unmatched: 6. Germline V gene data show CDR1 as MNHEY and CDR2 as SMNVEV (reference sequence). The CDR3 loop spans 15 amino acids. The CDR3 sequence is CASSARQGTGNTIYF. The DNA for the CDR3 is TGTGCCAGCAGTGCCCGACAGGGCACTGGAAACACCATATATTTT.

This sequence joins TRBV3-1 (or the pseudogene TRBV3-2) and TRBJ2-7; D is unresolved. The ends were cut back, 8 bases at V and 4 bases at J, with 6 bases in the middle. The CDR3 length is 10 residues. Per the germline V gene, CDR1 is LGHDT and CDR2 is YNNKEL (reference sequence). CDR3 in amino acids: CASGNYEQYF. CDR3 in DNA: TGTGCCAGCGGGAATTACGAGCAGTACTTC.

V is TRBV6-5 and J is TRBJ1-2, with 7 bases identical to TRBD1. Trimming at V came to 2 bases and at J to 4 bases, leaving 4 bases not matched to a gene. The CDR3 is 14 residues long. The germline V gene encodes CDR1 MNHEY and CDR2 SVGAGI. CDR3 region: CASSYGGQVYGYTF. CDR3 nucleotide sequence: TGTGCCAGCAGTTACGGAGGACAGGTCTATGGCTACACCTTC.

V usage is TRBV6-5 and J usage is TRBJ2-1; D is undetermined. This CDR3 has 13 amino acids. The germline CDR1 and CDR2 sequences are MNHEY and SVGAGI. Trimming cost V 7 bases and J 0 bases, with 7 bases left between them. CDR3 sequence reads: CASTMGSYNEQFF. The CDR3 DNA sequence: TGTGCCAGCACCATGGGCTCCTACAATGAGCAGTTCTTC.

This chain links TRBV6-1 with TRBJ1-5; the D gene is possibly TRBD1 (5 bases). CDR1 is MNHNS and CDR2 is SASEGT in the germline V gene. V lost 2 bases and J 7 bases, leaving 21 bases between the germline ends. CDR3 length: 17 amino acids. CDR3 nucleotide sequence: TGTGCCAGCAGTGAATGGGACCGAGAGGGGCTAGGGCAGCCCCAGCATTTT. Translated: CASSEWDREGLGQPQHF.

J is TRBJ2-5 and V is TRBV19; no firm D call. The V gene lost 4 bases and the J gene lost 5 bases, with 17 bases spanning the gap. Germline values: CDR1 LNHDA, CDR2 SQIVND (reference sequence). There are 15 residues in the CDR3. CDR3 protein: CASSTDSSGWETQYF. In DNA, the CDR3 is TGTGCCAGTAGTACCGACTCCTCCGGTTGGGAGACCCAGTACTTC.

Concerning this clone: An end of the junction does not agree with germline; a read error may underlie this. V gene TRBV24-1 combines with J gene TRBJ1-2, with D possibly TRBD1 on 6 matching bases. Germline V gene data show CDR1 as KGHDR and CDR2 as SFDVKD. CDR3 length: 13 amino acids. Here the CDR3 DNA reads TGTGCCACCAGTGATGGGGGCGCGTATGGTTACACCTTC. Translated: CATSDGGAYGYTF.

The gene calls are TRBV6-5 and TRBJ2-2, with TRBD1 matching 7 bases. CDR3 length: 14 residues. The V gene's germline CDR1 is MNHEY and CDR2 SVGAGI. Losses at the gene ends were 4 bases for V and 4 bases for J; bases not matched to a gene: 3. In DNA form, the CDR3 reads TGTGCCAGCAGTTTGGACAGGACCACCGGGGAGCTGTTTTTT. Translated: CASSLDRTTGELFF.

This CDR3 is CAWRPRYTQYF. CDR3 nucleotide sequence: TGTGCCTGGAGACCGCGGTATACGCAGTATTTT. The rearrangement uses TRBV30 and TRBJ2-3, with D hard to call. Trimming removed 3 bases at V and 7 bases at J, with 8 bases between. CDR1 is GTSNPN, CDR2 SVGIG, per germline (reference sequence). This CDR3 spans 11 amino acids.

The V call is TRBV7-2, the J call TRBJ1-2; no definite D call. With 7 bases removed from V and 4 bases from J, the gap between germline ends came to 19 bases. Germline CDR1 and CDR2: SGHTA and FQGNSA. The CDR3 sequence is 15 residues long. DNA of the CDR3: TGTGCCAGCATCCCCACCCCCCTCGCTGGCTATGGCTACACCTTC. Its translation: CASIPTPLAGYGYTF.

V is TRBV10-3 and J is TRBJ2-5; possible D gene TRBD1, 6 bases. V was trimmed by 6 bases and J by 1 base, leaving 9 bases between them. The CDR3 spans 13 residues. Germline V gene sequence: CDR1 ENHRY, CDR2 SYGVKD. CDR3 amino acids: CAIRGDIQETQYF. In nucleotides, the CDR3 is TGTGCCATCAGGGGGGACATCCAAGAGACCCAGTACTTC.